This TCR beta chain was found in a study of cytomegalovirus exposure and HLA in healthy donors. Germline lookup yields CDR1 SEHNR and CDR2 FQNEAQ (reference sequence). The CDR3 runs 16 residues. The V end was cut by 6 bases, the J end by 0 bases, with 18 bases between. Amplification used 60 Vbeta primers and 13 Jbeta primers. The repertoire was sequenced with immunoSEQ multiplex PCR; TCRdb's copy has only in-frame clones and lacks some. Of around 190,000 clones listed, around 80% are singletons. Broader study findings: Specificity for CMV antigens was confirmed in vitro for three of the CMV-associated chains. As immune exposure information, only CMV serostatus was available. An analysis done earlier found most TCR beta V segments productive about 90% or about 30% of the time. Being indistinguishable, some V segments were excluded, TRBV6-2 and TRBV6-3 among them.

Details on this clone: Its antigen is undetermined.

The origin of this receptor is a man aged 40-49 years in good health and CMV-seronegative. The chain is built from TRBV7-9 and TRBJ2-7; maybe TRBD1 (5 bases). Sequencing was done on a sample of PBMCs. CDR3 region: CASRGIGRVASYEQYF. The CDR3 nucleotides are TGTGCCAGCAGGGGGATCGGCAGGGTGGCCTCCTACGAGCAGTACTTC. Full variable domain (rest looked up from reference TRBV7-9 and TRBJ2-7): DTGVSQNPRHKITKRGQNVTFRCDPISEHNRLYWYRQTLGQGPEFLTYFQNEAQLEKSRLLSDRFSAERPKGSFSTLEIQRTEQGDSAMYLCASRGIGRVASYEQYFGPGTRLTVT.